These T cell receptor beta chains were read from a single sample in a study of cytomegalovirus exposure and HLA in healthy donors. Data came from immunoSEQ multiplex PCR; TCRdb stores just in-frame clones and leaves some out. The table records about 150,000 clones, roughly 73% of them present only once. Sequencing was carried out using PBMCs. Source of these receptors: a woman under 30 in good health and CMV-seronegative. CDR3s include the opening cysteine and the closing phenylalanine or tryptophan. D genes are given only for firm matches. The size of a clone is reported for some rows only, either as once, few or many, or as a class for expanded clones.

TRBJ1-1,NA,TRBV6-5,NA,TGTGCCAGCAGAGACAGGCTAGGGAACACTGAAGCTTTCTTT,CASRDRLGNTEAFF
TRBJ2-5,few,TRBV4-1,TRBD1,TGCGCCAGCAGCCAAGATCCCCGAGACAGGGTCCAAGAGACCCAGTACTTC,CASSQDPRDRVQETQYF
TRBJ2-2,NA,TRBV19,TRBD2,TGTGCCAGTAGTCTAAGGACTAGCGGGGGATACGGGGAGCTGTTTTTT,CASSLRTSGGYGELFF
TRBJ1-2,NA,TRBV4-2,TRBD1,TGTGCCAGCAGCCAAACAGGGGGCCTGGACTATGGCTACACCTTC,CASSQTGGLDYGYTF
TRBJ1-5,NA,TRBV2,TRBD1,TGTGCCAGCAGTGAAGAGGGACAGATCTATAGCAATCAGCCCCAGCATTTT,CASSEEGQIYSNQPQHF
TRBJ2-2,NA,TRBV28,TRBD1,TGTGCCAGCCGAGGACAGGGGGGCACCGGGGAGCTGTTTTTT,CASRGQGGTGELFF
TRBJ1-1,NA,TRBV6-5,NA,TGTGCCAGCAGTTACTCGATTGCGTTTACTGAAGCTTTCTTT,CASSYSIAFTEAFF
TRBJ2-2,once,TRBV10-3,TRBD2,TGTGCCATCGGACTAGCCACCGTCCCCGGGGAGCTGTTTTTT,CAIGLATVPGELFF
TRBJ1-1,few,TRBV7-8,TRBD1,TGTGCCAGCAGCATGGACAGGGATGATGAAGCTTTCTTT,CASSMDRDDEAFF
TRBJ2-6,NA,TRBV23-1,TRBD1,TGCGCCAGCAGTTACGACAGGGCCCCTGGGGCCAACGTCCTGACTTTC,CASSYDRAPGANVLTF
TRBJ1-2,once,TRBV28,TRBD1,TGTGCCAGCACCACCAGACAGGGGTCCTATGGCTACACCTTC,CASTTRQGSYGYTF
TRBJ1-2,NA,TRBV5-5,TRBD1,TGTGCCAGCAGCTTGCTCACGGGACAGGGCGGCTACACCTTC,CASSLLTGQGGYTF
TRBJ1-1,NA,TRBV6-6,NA,TGTGCCAGCAGTTACTCTGGCGGGAACACTGAAGCTTTCTTT,CASSYSGGNTEAFF
TRBJ2-2,NA,TRBV9,NA,TGTGCCAGCACTGCCCCGGGTACCACCGGGGAGCTGCTTTTT,CASTAPGTTGELLF
TRBJ2-4,NA,TRBV27,TRBD2,TGTGCCAGCAGTTTATTTGGGACTAGCGGGGCCGGGGTCAAAAACATTCAGTACTTC,CASSLFGTSGAGVKNIQYF
TRBJ2-1,NA,TRBV4-1,NA,TGCGCCAGCAGCCAGCCCCGGGACTCCCAGTTCTTC,CASSQPRDSQFF
TRBJ1-1,NA,TRBV6-1,NA,TGTGCCAGCAGTGTACTAGCGAACACTGAAGCTTTCTTT,CASSVLANTEAFF
TRBJ1-1,few,TRBV19,NA,TGTGCCAGTACGGTGGGGGGTATGAACACTGAAGCTTTCTTT,CASTVGGMNTEAFF
TRBJ1-2,NA,TRBV28,TRBD1,TGTGCCAGCTCGGACAGGGGGCGCGATGGCTACACCTTC,CASSDRGRDGYTF
TRBJ1-4,NA,TRBV28,TRBD1,TGTGCCAGCACAGGGGGTAGAAAACTGTTTTTT,CASTGGRKLFF
TRBJ2-7,NA,TRBV6-5,NA,TGTGCCAGCAGTTACTCGCGCTACGAGCAGTACTTC,CASSYSRYEQYF
TRBJ1-5,NA,TRBV18,NA,TGTGCCAGCTCACCGGACAGCAGAAATCAGCCCCAGCATTTT,CASSPDSRNQPQHF